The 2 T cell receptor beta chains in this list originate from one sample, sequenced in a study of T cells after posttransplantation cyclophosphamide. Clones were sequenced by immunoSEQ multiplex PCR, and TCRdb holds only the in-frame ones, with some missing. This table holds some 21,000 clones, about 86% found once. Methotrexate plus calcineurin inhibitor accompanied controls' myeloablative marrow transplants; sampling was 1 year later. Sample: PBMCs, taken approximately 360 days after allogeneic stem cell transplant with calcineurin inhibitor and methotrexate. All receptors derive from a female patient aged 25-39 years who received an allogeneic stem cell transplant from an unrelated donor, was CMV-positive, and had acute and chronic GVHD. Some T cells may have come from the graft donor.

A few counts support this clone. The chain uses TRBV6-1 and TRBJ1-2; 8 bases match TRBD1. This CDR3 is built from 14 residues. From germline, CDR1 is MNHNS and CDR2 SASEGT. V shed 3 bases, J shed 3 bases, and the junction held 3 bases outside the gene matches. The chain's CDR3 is CASSEGQEYYGYTF. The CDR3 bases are TGTGCCAGCAGTGAGGGACAGGAATACTATGGCTACACCTTC.

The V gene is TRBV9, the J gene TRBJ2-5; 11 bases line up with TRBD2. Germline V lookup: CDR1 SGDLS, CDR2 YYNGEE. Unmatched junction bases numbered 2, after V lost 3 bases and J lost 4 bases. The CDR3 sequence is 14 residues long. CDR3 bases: TGTGCCAGCAGCGCCGGGACTAGCGGAGAGACCCAGTACTTC. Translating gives CASSAGTSGETQYF. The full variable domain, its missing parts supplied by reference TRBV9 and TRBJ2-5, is DSGVTQTPKHLITATGQRVTLRCSPRSGDLSVYWYQQSLDQGLQFLIQYYNGEERAKGNILERFSAQQFPDLHSELNLSSLELGDSALYFCASSAGTSGETQYFGPGTRLLVL.